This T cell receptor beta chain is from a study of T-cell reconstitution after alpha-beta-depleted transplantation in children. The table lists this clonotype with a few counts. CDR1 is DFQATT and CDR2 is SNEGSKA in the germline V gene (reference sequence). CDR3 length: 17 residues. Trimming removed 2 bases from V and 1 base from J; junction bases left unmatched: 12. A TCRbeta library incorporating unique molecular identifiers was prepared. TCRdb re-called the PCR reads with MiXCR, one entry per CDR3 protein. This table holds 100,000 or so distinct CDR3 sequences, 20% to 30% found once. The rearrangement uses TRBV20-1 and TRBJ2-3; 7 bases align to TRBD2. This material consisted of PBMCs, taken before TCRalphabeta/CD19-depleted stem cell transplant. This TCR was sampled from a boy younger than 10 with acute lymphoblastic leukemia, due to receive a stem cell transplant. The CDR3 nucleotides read TGCAGTGCTAGACGGGCTAGCGGAGAAGGGGGCACAGATACGCAGTATTTT. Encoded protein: CSARRASGEGGTDTQYF.